The 5 T cell receptor beta chains listed next were all sequenced from one sample in a study of spatial heterogeneity in lung cancer. Time point given: sample taken at primary tumor resection. Whole RNA from tumor, nontumor lung or frozen PBMC was sequenced unsorted. One entry per CDR3 protein results from TCRdb running MiXCR on the 5' RACE reads. The data show a few thousand distinct CDR3 sequences, around 18% seen once. The sample was normal lung tissue next to the tumor, taken at surgery. The receptors stem from a male donor with early-stage non-small cell lung cancer.

By frequency in the sample, this clonotype is medium-sized. CDR3 nucleotide sequence: TGTGCCAGCAGTTCCCCGGGAGCGCGGGGGGGGTCCAATGAGCAGTTCTTC. Protein: CASSSPGARGGSNEQFF. The chain couples TRBV28 to TRBJ2-1; 9 bases map to TRBD2. Germline V gene sequence: CDR1 MDHEN, CDR2 SYDVKM. Germline trimming cut 4 bases from V and 6 bases from J; bases unmatched to any gene: 13. The CDR3 has 17 amino acids.

This clonotype was observed many times. The chain couples TRBV24-1 to TRBJ2-3, with TRBD2 matching over 13 bases. The CDR3 is 17 residues long. Trimming removed 3 bases from V and 5 bases from J; junction bases left unmatched: 7. Germline values: CDR1 KGHDR, CDR2 SFDVKD. The chain's CDR3 is CATSDPGLAGVRDTQYF. For the CDR3, the DNA is TGTGCCACCAGTGATCCTGGACTAGCGGGAGTACGAGATACGCAGTATTTT.

This clonotype is judged medium-sized. This chain links TRBV2 with TRBJ2-5, with a weak D call TRBD1 (6 bases). Germline assignment: CDR1 SNHLY and CDR2 FYNNEI. The CDR3 extends over 15 amino acids. V lost 2 bases to trimming and J lost 2 bases, with 12 bases between them. The CDR3 spells CASSETGRGQETQYF. CDR3 DNA: TGTGCCAGCAGTGAAACGGGCAGGGGACAAGAGACCCAGTACTTC.

As DNA, the CDR3 is TGTGCCAGCAGTGTGTCTAACTATGGCTACACCTTC. This sequence encodes CASSVSNYGYTF. The chain employs TRBV2 and TRBJ1-2; the D is unclear. V shed 4 bases and J shed 0 bases, with 3 bases lying between them. Germline-derived CDR1 and CDR2 are SNHLY and FYNNEI. CDR3 length: 12 residues.

This clonotype counts as medium-sized. As DNA, the CDR3 is TGCGCCAGCAGTCACCAATATTGGCATGAGCAGTTCTTC. Residues: CASSHQYWHEQFF. This chain connects TRBV23-1 to TRBJ2-1; D is unresolved. TRBV23-1 is designated an ORF whose function remains uncertain. Between the trimmed V and J ends, which lost 3 bases and 8 bases, there was a span of 11 bases. The CDR3 spans 13 residues.